This T cell receptor beta chain was documented in a study of breast tumors, draining lymph nodes, adjacent tissues (dated by TCRdb to the mid-2010s). Background on the whole study: Breast cancer patients provided tumor, adjacent nontumor tissue and axillary lymph nodes, and the study compared the TCR beta repertoires across these three sources. The study was designed to assess the relationships and possible T-cell exchange between tumor, surrounding tissue and draining lymph node repertoires in human breast cancer.

TCRdb shows the sequencer as Illumina HiSeq 2000. Multiplex PCR amplification was used to build the TCR beta chain libraries. High-throughput sequencing was used to analyze the amplified TCR beta chain products. TCRdb applied fastp at Q25 and MiXCR to the public reads, then kept only in-frame beta chains. Each CDR3 protein appears once, grouped with its most common genes and DNA. The sample table contains about 230,000 distinct CDR3 sequences; only one count was recorded for around 32% of them. Of the sample, over 1.1% falls within the top ten clones. V is cut back by 1 base and J by 4 bases, with 4 bases in the junction unmatched. Sequences DFQATT (CDR1) and SNEGSKA (CDR2) are obtained from the germline V gene (reference sequence). Including cysteine and phenylalanine, the CDR3 has 15 amino acids. Only the CDR3 part of the read is kept: 45 bases, read in frame from the first base. The research as a whole found: Tumor and nontumor tissue repertoires were significantly more similar in luminal-like than in basal-like breast cancer. The data were considered consistent with most tumor T cells being derived from the lymph node and subsequently expanding within tumor tissue. Tumor T-cell repertoires showed less diversity than lymph node repertoires and more diversity than nontumor tissue repertoires, and tumor T-cell repertoires showed preferential V and J gene usage. The conclusion that tumor T cells originate in lymph nodes was presented as consistent with a hypothesis rather than as directly demonstrated.

Lymph node samples came from the axillary draining lymph nodes of breast cancer patients. Many counts were recorded for this clonotype. Its antigen has not been determined. The input lacks base qualities; no much larger clone sits a single base away. The receptor was derived from a female donor with breast cancer. Some clones in this sample may be carry-over from other donors' samples. Sequencing input: axillary lymph node tissue. The rearrangement joined TRBV20-1 to TRBJ2-1; TRBD2 fits 10 bases in the junction. The nucleotide sequence is TGCAGTGCTAGAGTAGCGGGAGGATTGTACAATGAGCAGTTCTTC. The translation is CSARVAGGLYNEQFF.